These 20 T cell receptor beta chains came from one sample sequenced in a study of blood T cells in healthy people across ages (dated by TCRdb to about 2015). Libraries were built with 5' RACE. The instrument was an Illumina HiSeq 2500. A second PCR of roughly 7 to 12 cycles was performed with a sample-barcoded 5' primer and a J-beta primer mix. TCRdb took the public reads, trimmed them with fastp at Q25, ran MiXCR for clone calling and kept in-frame beta chains. CDR3 protein duplicates are merged, each entry listing the most common genes and DNA. In this sample the table shows 850,000 or so distinct CDR3 sequences, 25% to 30% of which occur a single time. The ten largest clonotypes hold 15% to 20% of the sample. Source material: blood. The receptors were sampled from a woman aged 80 or over in good health.

Worth noting for this clonotype: Sequence at one end of the junction differs from germline and may be a read error. The chain links TRBV6-5 to TRBJ1-2; D gene ambiguous. Germline V gene data show CDR1 as MNHEY and CDR2 as SVGAGI. The CDR3 totals 13 residues. CDR3 coding DNA: TGTGCCGGCAGCCCGAGTTTGGGCTATGGCTACACCTTC. Amino acids: CAGSPSLGYGYTF.

The V call is TRBV16, the J call TRBJ2-3; the D is unclear. The V end lost 7 bases, the J end lost 5 bases, and 16 bases lay between the germline ends. The CDR3 loop spans 14 amino acids. Germline assignment: CDR1 KGHSY and CDR2 FQNENV. CDR3 loop: CASTIFIGQDTQYF. The CDR3 nucleotides are TGTGCCAGCACCATATTCATAGGGCAAGATACGCAGTATTTT.

A note on this clonotype: With a much larger clone just one base away, this may be a read error. V usage is TRBV11-2 and J usage is TRBJ2-7; D gene unclear. Germline V gene lookup returns CDR1 SGHAT and CDR2 FQNNGV. CDR3 size: 14 residues. Trimming shortened V by 3 bases and J by 12 bases, and 21 bases separated the two germline ends. In DNA, the CDR3 is TGTGCCAGCAGCTTTAATTTTTCCCCAGAGACCCTGTACTTC. This codes for CASSFNFSPETLYF.

The sample holds many counts of this clonotype. The chain links TRBV5-1 to TRBJ2-1; the match to TRBD2 covers 8 bases. CDR3 length: 13 residues. In germline, CDR1 is SGHRS, CDR2 YFSETQ. The ends lost 4 bases at V and 10 bases at J; junction bases unmatched: 7. For the CDR3, the DNA is TGCGCCAGCAGCGAGGGACTAGTGGTCGAGCAGTTCTTC. The encoded protein is CASSEGLVVEQFF.

This clonotype was observed at least ten times. The chain uses TRBV7-2 and TRBJ1-4, with D unclear. Trimming left V 1 base short and J 8 bases short, with 14 bases between. This CDR3 comprises 15 residues. Germline V lookup: CDR1 SGHTA, CDR2 FQGNSA. The CDR3: CASSLEGILGEKLFF. The CDR3 DNA reads as TGTGCCAGCAGCTTAGAGGGAATACTGGGGGAAAAACTGTTTTTT.

The CDR3 loop is CASSSPGLGGETQYF. The DNA of the CDR3 is TGTGCCAGCAGCTCCCCGGGACTAGGGGGAGAGACCCAGTACTTC. V is TRBV2 and J is TRBJ2-5; 8 nucleotides align to TRBD2. Looked up from germline, CDR1 is SNHLY and CDR2 is FYNNEI. This CDR3 region has 15 residues. J gave up 4 bases and V 6 bases, and 10 bases lay outside the gene matches.

The table lists this clonotype with many counts. The chain combines TRBV2 with TRBJ1-2; D gene unclear. CDR3 size: 12 residues. Trimming pared 7 bases from V and 4 bases from J, leaving 10 bases between. The V gene's germline CDR1 is SNHLY and CDR2 FYNNEI. The CDR3 DNA reads as TGTGCCAGCACAGGATCGGCCTATGGCTACACCTTC. Translation: CASTGSAYGYTF. The whole variable domain, filled in from reference TRBV2 and TRBJ1-2, reads EPEVTQTPSHQVTQMGQEVILRCVPISNHLYFYWYRQILGQKVEFLVSFYNNEISEKSEIFDDQFSVERPDGSNFTLKIRSTKLEDSAMYFCASTGSAYGYTFGSGTRLTVV.

This clonotype was recorded many times. V and J are TRBV20-1 and TRBJ1-2; no clear D. The CDR3 has 14 amino acids. CDR1 is DFQATT and CDR2 is SNEGSKA in the germline V gene (reference sequence). V shed 5 bases and J shed 8 bases, with 21 bases lying between them. This CDR3 is CSAFGPPGKEGYTF. CDR3 sequence (DNA): TGCAGTGCTTTCGGACCTCCTGGAAAAGAAGGCTACACCTTC.

This clonotype was detected only a few times. The chain is built from TRBV7-9 and TRBJ2-1; weak D call: TRBD1 (6 bases). The CDR3 extends over 14 amino acids. V lost 5 bases and J lost 7, with 15 bases in between. The germline gives CDR1 SEHNR, CDR2 FQNEAQ (reference sequence). The CDR3 here is CASSPLGARNEQFF. In DNA form, the CDR3 reads TGTGCCAGCAGCCCTCTGGGGGCCCGGAATGAGCAGTTCTTC.

V gene TRBV29-1 combines with J gene TRBJ1-4; D unresolved. Trimming removed 4 bases at V and 8 bases at J, with 11 bases between. CDR3 length: 12 amino acids. In germline, CDR1 is SQVTM, CDR2 ANQGSEA. The CDR3 is CSVGDGGEKLFF. CDR3 DNA sequence: TGCAGCGTTGGAGACGGAGGAGAAAAACTGTTTTTT.

This clonotype was found many times. The chain combines TRBV20-1 with TRBJ1-2; 9 bases are a match to TRBD1. The CDR3 is 14 residues long. Germline CDR1 reads DFQATT; CDR2 reads SNEGSKA (reference sequence). Trimming cost V 1 base and J 6 bases; bases outside gene matches: 6. The CDR3 spells CSARAGTGNDGYTF. Written as DNA, the CDR3 is TGCAGTGCTAGAGCCGGGACAGGGAACGATGGCTACACCTTC.

This clonotype was found many times. This chain connects TRBV7-2 to TRBJ1-6; D unclear. This CDR3 is 15 amino acids long. Per the germline V gene, CDR1 is SGHTA and CDR2 is FQGNSA. Between the trimmed V and J ends, which lost 5 bases and 9 bases, there was a span of 17 bases. The CDR3 DNA sequence: TGTGCCAGCAGCATGAACAAACCGGGGAGTTCACCCCTCCACTTT. It specifies CASSMNKPGSSPLHF.

Many counts were recorded for this clonotype. This chain uses TRBV3-1 with TRBJ2-7; 8 bases map to TRBD1. In germline, CDR1 is LGHDT, CDR2 YNNKEL (reference sequence). After removal of 1 base from V and 2 bases from J, the junction contained 10 bases not matched to a gene. This CDR3 has 17 amino acids. The CDR3 spells CASSQVVGQGRAYEQYF. The CDR3 DNA is TGTGCCAGCAGCCAAGTGGTAGGACAGGGTCGGGCCTACGAGCAGTACTTC.

There are a few counts of this clonotype. J is TRBJ2-5 and V is TRBV29-1; a possible D gene is TRBD2 (5 bases). V was clipped by 5 bases and J by 11 bases, with 21 bases between them. Germline assignment: CDR1 SQVTM and CDR2 ANQGSEA. This CDR3 spans 13 amino acids. CDR3 in amino acids: CSVRRGGNNEQYF. CDR3 nucleotide sequence: TGCAGCGTTCGACGGGGTGGAAACAATGAGCAGTACTTC.

As to this clonotype: It may be a read error: a sequence one base away is much more abundant. J is TRBJ2-1 and V is TRBV2; D call uncertain. With the DNA end fitting TRBJ2-7 better, the J assignment may be wrong. CDR3 length: 14 amino acids. Looked up from germline, CDR1 is SNHLY and CDR2 is FYNNEI. CDR3 sequence: CASSAHSSYNEQYF. CDR3 DNA: TGTGCCAGCAGTGCCCACAGCTCCTACAATGAGCAGTACTTC.

The sample holds one count of this clonotype. This sequence joins TRBV5-8 and TRBJ1-2, with D possibly matching TRBD1 (6 bases). Trimming took off 4 bases at V and 5 bases at J, with 12 bases between the two ends. The CDR3 loop spans 13 amino acids. CDR1 and CDR2 (germline): SGHTS, YDEGEE. CDR3 amino acids: CASSPDRLYGYTF. In DNA form, the CDR3 reads TGTGCCAGCAGCCCCGACAGGTTGTATGGCTACACCTTC. Full variable domain (rest looked up from reference TRBV5-8 and TRBJ1-2): EAGVTQSPTHLIKTRGQQATLRCSPISGHTSVYWYQQALGLGLQFLLWYDEGEERNRGNFPPRFSGRQFPNYSSELNVNALELEDSALYLCASSPDRLYGYTFGSGTRLTVV.

The CDR3: CASSQGGGTLKGTDTQYF. The CDR3 region has the DNA TGCGCCAGCAGCCAAGGTGGCGGGACCCTCAAGGGTACAGATACGCAGTATTTT. The chain is built from TRBV4-3 and TRBJ2-3; a weak D match, TRBD2 (6 bases). Trimming removed 1 base at V and 3 bases at J, with 20 bases between. CDR3 size: 18 residues. Germline V CDR1 and CDR2: LGHNA, YSLEER.

This clonotype was counted once. V gene TRBV11-3 combines with J gene TRBJ1-4, with 9 bases fitting TRBD1. CDR1 and CDR2 (germline): SGHNT, YENEEA. This CDR3 comprises 16 residues. The V and J ends lost 4 bases and 5 bases, in that order; junction bases with no gene match: 8. The CDR3 region is CASSSTGGRGNEKLFF. The CDR3 nucleotides read TGTGCCAGCAGCTCGACAGGGGGACGGGGGAATGAAAAACTGTTTTTT.

The sample holds a few counts of this clonotype. This chain joins TRBV18 and TRBJ1-4; 8 positions agree with TRBD1. The V gene's germline CDR1 is KGHSH and CDR2 LQKENI. Germline trimming cut 6 bases from V and 5 bases from J; bases unmatched to any gene: 8. This CDR3 is 15 amino acids long. CDR3 in amino acids: CASSPATGVNEKLFF. The CDR3 region has the DNA TGTGCCAGCTCCCCTGCGACAGGGGTGAATGAAAAACTGTTTTTT.

This clonotype was detected many times. The chain carries TRBV5-1 and TRBJ2-3; D unresolved. The CDR3 is 14 residues long. V lost 1 base and J 4 bases, leaving 10 bases between the germline ends. Per germline, CDR1 SGHRS and CDR2 YFSETQ. The CDR3 region has the DNA TGCGCCAGCAGCTTGACGGTTGGCTCAGATACGCAGTATTTT. As protein: CASSLTVGSDTQYF.